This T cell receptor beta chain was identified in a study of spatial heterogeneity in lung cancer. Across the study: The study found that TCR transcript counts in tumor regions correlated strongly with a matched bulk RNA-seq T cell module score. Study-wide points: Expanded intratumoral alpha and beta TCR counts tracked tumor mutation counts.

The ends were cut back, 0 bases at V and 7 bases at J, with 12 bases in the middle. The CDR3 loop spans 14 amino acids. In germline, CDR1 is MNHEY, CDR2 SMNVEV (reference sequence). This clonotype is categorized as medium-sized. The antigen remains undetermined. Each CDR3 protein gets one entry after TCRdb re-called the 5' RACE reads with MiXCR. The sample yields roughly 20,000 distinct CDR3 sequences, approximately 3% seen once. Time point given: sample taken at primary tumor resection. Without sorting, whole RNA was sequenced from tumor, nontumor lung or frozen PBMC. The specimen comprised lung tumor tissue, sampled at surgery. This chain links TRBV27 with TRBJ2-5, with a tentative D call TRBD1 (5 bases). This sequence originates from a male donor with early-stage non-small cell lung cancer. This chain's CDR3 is CASSLSDTSVTQYF. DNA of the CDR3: TGTGCCAGCAGTTTATCGGACACGTCAGTGACCCAGTACTTC.